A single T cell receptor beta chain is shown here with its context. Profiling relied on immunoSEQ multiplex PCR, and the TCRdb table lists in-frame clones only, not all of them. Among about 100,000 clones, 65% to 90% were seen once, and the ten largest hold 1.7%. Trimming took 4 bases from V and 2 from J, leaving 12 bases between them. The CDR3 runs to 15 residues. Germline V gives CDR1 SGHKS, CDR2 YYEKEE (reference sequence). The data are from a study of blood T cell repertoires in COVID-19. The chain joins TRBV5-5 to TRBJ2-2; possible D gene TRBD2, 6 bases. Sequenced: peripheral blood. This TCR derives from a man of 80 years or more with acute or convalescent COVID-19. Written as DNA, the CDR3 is TGTGCCAGCAGCGTGCTAGCGTTAAACACCGGGGAGCTGTTTTTT. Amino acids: CASSVLALNTGELFF.